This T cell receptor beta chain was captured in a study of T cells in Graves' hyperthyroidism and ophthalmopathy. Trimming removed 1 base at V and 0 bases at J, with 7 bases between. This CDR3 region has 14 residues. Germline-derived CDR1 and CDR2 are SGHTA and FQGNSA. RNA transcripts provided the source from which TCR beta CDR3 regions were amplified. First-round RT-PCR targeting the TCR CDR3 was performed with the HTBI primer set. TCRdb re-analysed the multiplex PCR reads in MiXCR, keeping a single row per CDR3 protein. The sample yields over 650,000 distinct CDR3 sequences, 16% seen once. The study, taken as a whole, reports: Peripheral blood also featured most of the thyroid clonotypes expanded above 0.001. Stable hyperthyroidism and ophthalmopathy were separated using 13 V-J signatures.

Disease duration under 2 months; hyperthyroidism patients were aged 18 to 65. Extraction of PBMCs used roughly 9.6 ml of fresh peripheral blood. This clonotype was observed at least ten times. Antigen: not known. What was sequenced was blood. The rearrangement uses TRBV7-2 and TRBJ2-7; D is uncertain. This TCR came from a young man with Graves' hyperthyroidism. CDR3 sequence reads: CASSLGVGSYEQYF. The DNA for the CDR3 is TGTGCCAGCAGCTTAGGGGTAGGCTCCTACGAGCAGTACTTC.